The rows below give T cell receptor beta chains drawn from one sample of a study of memory CD4+ T cells and cytomegalovirus serostatus. The repertoire was sequenced with immunoSEQ multiplex PCR; TCRdb's copy has only in-frame clones and lacks some. The table records tens of thousands of clones, around 76% of them present only once. Sequencing input: memory CD4+ T cells from blood. These receptors originate from an adult in good health and CMV-seronegative. Some clones in this sample may be carry-over from other donors' samples. The CDR3 runs from the conserved cysteine through the conserved F or W. A D gene is named only where the DNA matches it firmly.

>TRBJ1-1|.|TRBV5-6
CASNTGLNTEAFF
>TRBJ2-7|.|TRBV29-1
CSVGDGTYEQYF
>TRBJ2-1|.|TRBV5-1
CASSSNRDRREQFF
>TRBJ1-2|.|TRBV5-1
CASSYIGTSNYGYTF
>TRBJ1-5|.|TRBV19
CASSIGRSQPQHF
>TRBJ2-1|TRBD1|TRBV5-1
CASSFPGQSASEQFF
>TRBJ1-4|TRBD1|TRBV7-9
CASSLTGGPNEKLFF
>TRBJ1-5|TRBD1|TRBV28
CASTQRDSLINQPQHF
>TRBJ1-3|.|TRBV10-3
CAISSGDTIYF
>TRBJ2-7|TRBD1|TRBV5-4
CASSWRGGETTGQYF
>TRBJ2-5|.|TRBV29-1
CSVDTLGETQYF
>TRBJ2-1|TRBD1|TRBV4-2
CASSQALQGASYEQFF
>TRBJ1-5|.|TRBV19
CASSILGRGNRNQPQHF
>TRBJ1-1|TRBD1|TRBV7-2
CASSFSVGQGVTEAFF
>TRBJ1-1|.|TRBV29-1
CSVEVLRLYMNTEAFF
>TRBJ1-2|TRBD1|TRBV6-5
CASSYSSTGDIGYTF
>TRBJ2-6|TRBD2|TRBV5-4
CASRDQTSAWSGANVLTF
>TRBJ1-2|TRBD1|TRBV2
CASSVQGADGYTF
>TRBJ1-6|.|TRBV6-6
CASIQRGIGNSPLHF
>TRBJ2-3|TRBD1|TRBV5-6
CASSLSRTGGMDTQYF
>TRBJ2-3|.|TRBV7-2
CASSPRSVPATQYF
>TRBJ2-3|.|TRBV11-3
CASRGRSGLRGDTQYF
>TRBJ1-1|TRBD1|TRBV12-5
CASGLSSGTGAMSTEAFF
>TRBJ1-6|.|TRBV27
CASSLGYNSPLHF
>TRBJ1-2|.|TRBV28
CASYDGSRSDGAF
>TRBJ1-1|.|TRBV6-5
CASSTGNTEAFF
>TRBJ1-2|TRBD1|TRBV7-2
CASSVQGGYGYTF
>TRBJ2-3|.|TRBV19
CASSTPGITDTQYF
>TRBJ2-7|.|TRBV6-6
CASSPTTGRSYEQYF
>TRBJ1-1|.|TRBV9
CASSPRGGSTEAFF
>TRBJ2-5|TRBD1|TRBV5-4
CASSFTGTGEETQYF
>TRBJ1-2|.|TRBV6-6
CASRTGVGQLYGYTF
>TRBJ2-7|TRBD2|TRBV7-8
CASRAREGSFYEQYF
>TRBJ1-6|.|TRBV5-6
CASSLIAAVNSPLHF
>TRBJ1-2|.|TRBV18
CASSPPGYGYTF
>TRBJ1-2|.|TRBV7-8
CASSLESGYDYTF
>TRBJ1-5|.|TRBV19
CASSMVGGGGIQPQHF
>TRBJ1-4|.|TRBV7-6
CASSLATGLNEKLFF
>TRBJ1-2|.|TRBV11-2
CASTQRPNYGYTF
>TRBJ1-5|TRBD1|TRBV5-8
CASSLRGTGGSLTVF
>TRBJ2-3|TRBD2|TRBV12-5
CASGLVLGRGGTDTQYF
>TRBJ2-2|TRBD2|TRBV4-2
CASSQAGGGNTGELFF
>TRBJ1-5|.|TRBV6-1
CASSAGQNSNQPQHF
>TRBJ1-1|.|TRBV6-1
CASSILNTEAFF
>TRBJ2-7|.|TRBV14
CASSRLDRAYYEQYF
>TRBJ1-3|TRBD1|TRBV7-9
CASRVGTDSGNTIYF
>TRBJ1-1|TRBD1|TRBV6-5
CASSQTGGTTEAFF
>TRBJ2-3|.|TRBV7-2
CASSRGTRTDTQYF
>TRBJ1-6|TRBD1|TRBV7-6
CASSLADRWNYNSPLHF
>TRBJ1-1|.|TRBV4-3
CASSQGLRQTEAFF
>TRBJ2-1|TRBD2|TRBV4-2
CASSLSSGDNNEQFF
>TRBJ2-2|TRBD1|TRBV5-6
CASSDRGLVTGELFF
>TRBJ2-3|.|TRBV29-1
CSVEGSRTDTQYF
>TRBJ1-5|.|TRBV6-1
CASRNRGNNQPQHF
>TRBJ1-2|TRBD1|TRBV15
CATSRRTGVHYGYTF
>TRBJ1-3|.|TRBV6-1
CACRLYSGNTIYF
>TRBJ2-3|.|TRBV5-1
CASSSGTSQRTDTQYF
>TRBJ2-1|.|TRBV7-2
CASSPNHNEQFF
>TRBJ2-7|.|TRBV13
CASSFRGPYEQYF